This section outlines one TCR beta chain sequence together with its context. This specimen comes from a study of blood T cell repertoires in COVID-19. At the level of the study: Sample material is recorded as cDNA or gDNA derived from T cells, B-cell-depleted T cells, or PBMCs.

Trimming took 8 bases from V and 5 from J, leaving 12 bases between them. This CDR3 spans 12 amino acids. Per germline, CDR1 MDHEN and CDR2 SYDVKM. Patients of the Seattle cohort, enrolled during active infection, were followed longitudinally. Profiled with immunoSEQ multiplex PCR; TCRdb holds only in-frame clones, not every one. The sample includes a few hundred thousand clones, 90% of them seen just once. The V gene is TRBV28, the J gene TRBJ2-5; a possible D gene is TRBD2 (7 bases). The receptor was derived from a woman aged 55-70 years with COVID-19, enrolled during active disease. Specimen: peripheral blood. The DNA for the CDR3 is TGTGCCAGCCTAGGGAGGGGGGAGACCCAGTACTTC. Translation gives CASLGRGETQYF.